The source of this T cell receptor (beta chain) is a study of vaccination and CD4 T cells after COVID-19. Treatment reported: roughly ten-day PBMC culture with coronavirus spike peptide pools or control peptides (ViraFEST assay). Peptide-pool expansion of antigen-specific T cells preceded TCR sequencing in ViraFEST. Per the germline V gene, CDR1 is LNHDA and CDR2 is SQIVND (reference sequence). CDR3 length: 16 residues. V gave up 5 bases and J gave up 0 bases, with 17 bases separating them. CD4+ T cells that had been cultured provided DNA sequenced with the Oncomine TCR Beta short-read assay. The template was genomic DNA from cultured CD4+ T cells. One entry per CDR3 protein results from TCRdb running MiXCR on the PCR reads. The sample holds over 13,000 distinct CDR3 sequences; 24% are singletons and the top ten take over 15%. In its sample, this clonotype was seen a few times. Its antigen is not identified.

The receptor was derived from a human donor who had recovered from COVID-19. The source was CD4+ T cells from blood, cultured in vitro, collected after SARS-CoV-2 vaccination. The chain joins TRBV19 to TRBJ2-7, with D possibly TRBD2 on 5 matching bases. As DNA, the CDR3 is TGTGCCAGTAGTCTCCGACATACTAGGAGCTCCTACGAGCAGTACTTC. Amino acid sequence: CASSLRHTRSSYEQYF.